This entry lists 27 T cell receptor beta chains sequenced from one sample in a study of T cells in Graves' hyperthyroidism and ophthalmopathy. TCR beta CDR3 regions were amplified from RNA transcripts. A set of HTBI primers served as the primers for a first-round RT-PCR of the TCR CDR3. TCRdb analysed the multiplex PCR reads with MiXCR anew, one entry per CDR3 protein. The profile shows about 500,000 distinct CDR3 sequences, around 14% of them singletons. What was sequenced was blood. These receptors all stem from a woman aged 18-30 years with Graves' hyperthyroidism.

This clonotype was found many times. The chain links TRBV5-8 to TRBJ2-1; perhaps D is TRBD1 or TRBD2 (6 bases each). CDR1 SGHTS and CDR2 YDEGEE come from the germline V gene. This CDR3 has 13 amino acids. Deletions cut 6 bases from V and 7 bases from J, with 14 bases between. This CDR3 is CASINRAGNEQFF. The CDR3, as DNA: TGTGCCAGCATCAACAGGGCGGGGAATGAGCAGTTCTTC.

This clonotype came up many times. The rearrangement uses TRBV19 and TRBJ1-1; 7 nucleotides agree with TRBD1. Germline V gene data show CDR1 as LNHDA and CDR2 as SQIVND (reference sequence). V lost 6 bases and J lost 3; bases outside the gene matches: 13. This CDR3 contains 16 residues. CDR3 protein: CASRPEGGRGDTEAFF. As DNA, the CDR3 is TGTGCCAGTAGACCAGAAGGAGGCAGGGGGGACACTGAAGCTTTCTTT.

This clonotype has more than one count but fewer than ten. This rearrangement joins TRBV6-1 to TRBJ2-3, with 12 bases aligning to TRBD2. The germline V gene encodes CDR1 MNHNS and CDR2 SASEGT. J lost 6 bases, V lost 6 bases, and 4 bases had no gene match. CDR3 length equals 14 residues. CDR3 nucleotides: TGTGCCAGCAGGTCTAGCGGGGGGGGGGATACGCAGTATTTT. Translated, it gives CASRSSGGGDTQYF.

This clonotype showed up many times. V and J are TRBV7-9 and TRBJ1-1; no clear D gene. V shed 5 bases and J shed 0 bases, with 13 bases lying between them. The CDR3 totals 15 residues. Germline assignment: CDR1 SEHNR and CDR2 FQNEAQ (reference sequence). CDR3 protein: CASSQLALMNTEAFF. The CDR3 DNA reads as TGTGCCAGCAGCCAACTGGCGTTGATGAACACTGAAGCTTTCTTT.

As regards this clonotype: It is unclear where the CDR3 begins or ends on the DNA, so no DNA is shown, and the CDR3 is as TCRdb lists it. The rearrangement joins TRBV6-1 to TRBJ1-4. Germline V gene lookup returns CDR1 MNHNS and CDR2 SASEGT. The CDR3 extends over 22 residues, inclusive of both ends. The CDR3 sequence is CASSNQTSMYLCASTEYEKLFF.

The rearrangement uses TRBV12-3 or TRBV12-4 and TRBJ2-7; D remains ambiguous. V lost 8 bases to trimming and J lost 6 bases, with 2 bases between them. The CDR3 is made up of 8 amino acids. The CDR3 loop is CASSEQYV. CDR3 coding DNA: TGTGCCAGCTCCGAGCAGTACGTC.

This clonotype was counted ten times or more. The chain is built from TRBV2 and TRBJ2-3; TRBD2 matches 10 bases. Unmatched junction bases numbered 8, after V lost 4 bases and J lost 4 bases. Germline V gives CDR1 SNHLY, CDR2 FYNNEI. This CDR3 region has 16 residues. The CDR3 DNA sequence: TGTGCCAGCAGTGTTCTAGCGGGAGTCGATGCAGATACGCAGTATTTT. It encodes CASSVLAGVDADTQYF.

The genes are TRBV24-1 and TRBJ2-2; possibly TRBD1 or TRBD2 for D (5 bases each). Trimming left V 9 bases short and J 5 bases short, with 9 bases between. Germline V CDR1 and CDR2: KGHDR, SFDVKD. This CDR3 comprises 12 residues. In DNA, the CDR3 is TGTGCCACCTCCAGGGAGACCGGGGAGCTGTTTTTT. Translating gives CATSRETGELFF.

This clonotype has just a few counts. Since a much larger clone is just one base distant, this may be a read error. The chain joins TRBV14 to TRBJ2-5; D uncertain. The CDR3 runs 15 residues. Trimming left V 0 bases short and J 9 bases short, with 17 bases between. Per germline, CDR1 SGHDN and CDR2 FVKESK. This chain's CDR3 is CASSQDMVPTKAQYF. In DNA form, the CDR3 reads TGTGCCAGCAGCCAAGATATGGTACCTACGAAGGCCCAGTACTTC.

This clonotype has a count of ten or more. The genes are TRBV11-2 and TRBJ2-1, with D maybe TRBD2 (6 bases). This CDR3 spans 17 amino acids. Germline CDR1 is SGHAT and CDR2 is FQNNGV. V lost 4 bases and J 3 bases, leaving 19 bases between the germline ends. The CDR3 DNA reads as TGTGCCAGCAGCTCCTCGAGGGCGGGATCTTACTACAATGAGCAGTTCTTC. This codes for CASSSSRAGSYYNEQFF.

This clonotype showed up many times. The chain employs TRBV24-1 and TRBJ2-3; TRBD2 is a possible D gene (6 bases). Trimming shortened V by 4 bases and J by 3 bases, and 10 bases separated the two germline ends. The CDR3 contains 14 residues. Germline V gene sequence: CDR1 KGHDR, CDR2 SFDVKD. The CDR3, as DNA: TGTGCCACCAGTGACGCCCGGGAGACAGATACGCAGTATTTT. Translation gives CATSDARETDTQYF.

This clonotype was detected ten times or more. The J gene is TRBJ2-6, the V gene TRBV3-1; D tentatively reads TRBD1 or TRBD2 (5 bases each). Germline CDR1 and CDR2: LGHDT and YNNKEL (reference sequence). Trimming shortened V by 0 bases and J by 4 bases, and 25 bases separated the two germline ends. The CDR3 is 21 residues long. The CDR3 sequence is CASSQESGPVQHYFGANVLTF. The CDR3 DNA sequence: TGTGCCAGCAGCCAAGAGTCGGGGCCTGTTCAACACTATTTCGGGGCCAACGTCCTGACTTTC.

The rearrangement links TRBV6-5 to TRBJ1-5, with TRBD1 as a possible D gene (5 bases). Germline CDR1 is MNHEY and CDR2 is SVGAGI. The CDR3 loop spans 15 amino acids. V lost 0 bases and J lost 6, with 12 bases in between. In nucleotides, the CDR3 is TGTGCCAGCAGTTACTCGAATAGGGGAAGTCAGCCCCAGCATTTT. It translates to CASSYSNRGSQPQHF.

In this sample, this clonotype turned up many times. The rearrangement joins TRBV10-1 to TRBJ1-1; TRBD1 agrees at 7 bases. Germline values: CDR1 WNHNN, CDR2 SYGVQD (reference sequence). The length of the CDR3 is 12 residues. The ends lost 6 bases at V and 3 bases at J; junction bases unmatched: 1. The DNA of the CDR3 is TGCGCCAGCAGCGGACAGGACACTGAAGCTTTCTTT. Protein: CASSGQDTEAFF.

This clonotype has a count of ten or more. V is TRBV2 and J is TRBJ1-1, with 9 nucleotides matching TRBD1. This CDR3 spans 13 amino acids. J gave up 7 bases and V 10 bases, and 10 bases lay outside the gene matches. Germline loops: CDR1 SNHLY, CDR2 FYNNEI. The DNA for the CDR3 is TGTGCCACCTCGGACAGGGGAGAAAGTGAAGCTTTCTTT. Protein product: CATSDRGESEAFF.

In this sample, this clonotype turned up a few times. The genes are TRBV28 and TRBJ2-5; D ambiguous. Germline-derived CDR1 and CDR2 are MDHEN and SYDVKM. Trimming removed 5 bases from V and 6 bases from J, with 10 bases in between. This CDR3 spans 12 amino acids. CDR3 DNA sequence: TGTGCCAGCAGTGTACCGGGCCAGACCCAGTACTTC. It yields the protein CASSVPGQTQYF.

V and J are TRBV19 and TRBJ2-5; D is perhaps TRBD1 or TRBD2 (6 bases each). The germline V gene encodes CDR1 LNHDA and CDR2 SQIVND (reference sequence). The CDR3 loop spans 15 amino acids. V was pared by 2 bases and J by 5 bases, with 15 bases between. The chain's CDR3 is CASSIWQRRGETQYF. The DNA of the CDR3 is TGTGCCAGTAGTATATGGCAGCGGAGGGGGGAGACCCAGTACTTC.

The chain is built from TRBV11-2 and TRBJ1-2; no clear D gene. V lost 3 bases to trimming and J lost 2 bases, with 13 bases between them. This CDR3 has 15 amino acids. Germline CDR1 SGHAT, CDR2 FQNNGV. CDR3 nucleotide sequence: TGTGCCAGCAGCTTGAGGGATCCCGTAAACTATGGCTACACCTTC. The encoded protein is CASSLRDPVNYGYTF.

This clonotype was seen many times. V usage is TRBV29-1 and J usage is TRBJ2-1; possible D gene TRBD1, 5 bases. The germline V and J ends were trimmed by 4 bases and 10 bases, with 8 bases remaining between them. The CDR3 is 10 amino acids. Per germline, CDR1 SQVTM and CDR2 ANQGSEA. The CDR3 loop reads CSVATGEQFF. Written as DNA, the CDR3 is TGCAGCGTTGCTACAGGAGAGCAGTTCTTC.

This clonotype has a count of ten or more. The rearrangement joins TRBV7-3 to TRBJ1-4; TRBD1 might be the D (6 bases). Germline loops: CDR1 SGHTA, CDR2 FQGTGA. The CDR3 totals 13 residues. The V gene lost 5 bases and the J gene lost 8 bases, with 12 bases spanning the gap. The CDR3 sequence is CASSRGEGEKLFF. The CDR3 DNA reads as TGTGCCAGCAGCAGGGGGGAAGGCGAAAAACTGTTTTTT.

In this sample, this clonotype turned up many times. The J gene is TRBJ1-3, the V gene TRBV10-3; 7 bases are shared with TRBD1. There are 14 residues in the CDR3. Germline assignment: CDR1 ENHRY and CDR2 SYGVKD. Trimming cost V 8 bases and J 4 bases; bases outside gene matches: 8. CDR3 residues: CAIGDRVKGNTIYF. In DNA form, the CDR3 reads TGTGCCATCGGCGACAGGGTTAAAGGAAACACCATATATTTT.

This clonotype appeared a few times. The chain couples TRBV6-1 to TRBJ1-2, with D perhaps matching TRBD1 (5 bases). Germline CDR1 and CDR2: MNHNS and SASEGT. This CDR3 is built from 14 residues. V dropped 6 bases and J dropped 4 bases, with 15 bases sitting between them. This chain's CDR3 is CASSRDRNIYGYTF. The CDR3 DNA reads as TGTGCCAGCAGCCGGGACCGAAACATCTATGGCTACACCTTC.

This clonotype was seen a few times. The chain carries TRBV19 and TRBJ2-3; weak D call: TRBD1 (5 bases). The germline V gene encodes CDR1 LNHDA and CDR2 SQIVND (reference sequence). The CDR3 extends over 15 amino acids. Trimming took 0 bases from V and 6 from J, leaving 13 bases between them. The CDR3 coding sequence is TGTGCCAGTAGTATAGATTCAGGGTCCGCGGATACGCAGTATTTT. It yields the protein CASSIDSGSADTQYF.

This clonotype occurred many times. The chain couples TRBV9 to TRBJ2-2, with 11 nucleotides matching TRBD2. CDR1 and CDR2 from the germline V gene are SGDLS and YYNGEE. J was trimmed by 6 bases and V by 4 bases; bases with no gene match: 8. The CDR3 has 16 residues. CDR3 loop: CASSTPSGRRAGELFF. Here the CDR3 DNA reads TGTGCCAGCAGCACCCCTAGCGGGAGGCGGGCCGGGGAGCTGTTTTTT.

This clonotype was detected ten times or more. J is TRBJ2-1 and V is TRBV20-1; 9 bases are a match to TRBD1. The CDR3 consists of 17 residues. Germline CDR1 reads DFQATT; CDR2 reads SNEGSKA (reference sequence). Trimming cost V 0 bases and J 8 bases; bases outside gene matches: 14. Here the CDR3 reads CSARDRRFGTGRHEQFF. The CDR3 coding sequence is TGCAGTGCTAGAGATAGGCGGTTTGGGACAGGGAGGCATGAGCAGTTCTTC.

This clonotype came up many times. The chain joins TRBV6-1 to TRBJ2-2; 9 bases line up with TRBD2. The CDR3 is 16 amino acids. The germline CDR1 and CDR2 sequences are MNHNS and SASEGT. V shed 5 bases, J shed 0 bases, and the junction held 4 bases outside the gene matches. CDR3 protein: CASSRSSGTNTGELFF. The CDR3 nucleotides read TGTGCCAGCAGTCGTTCTAGCGGGACGAACACCGGGGAGCTGTTTTTT.

The DNA for the CDR3 is TGCAGCGCGCTGGGCCAGGGTAGTGAAAAACTGTTTTTT. Residues: CSALGQGSEKLFF. This rearrangement joins TRBV29-1 to TRBJ1-4; the D gene is possibly TRBD1 (5 bases). The V end lost 7 bases, the J end lost 7 bases, and 16 bases lay between the germline ends. CDR1 and CDR2 from the germline V gene are SQVTM and ANQGSEA. The CDR3 totals 13 residues.